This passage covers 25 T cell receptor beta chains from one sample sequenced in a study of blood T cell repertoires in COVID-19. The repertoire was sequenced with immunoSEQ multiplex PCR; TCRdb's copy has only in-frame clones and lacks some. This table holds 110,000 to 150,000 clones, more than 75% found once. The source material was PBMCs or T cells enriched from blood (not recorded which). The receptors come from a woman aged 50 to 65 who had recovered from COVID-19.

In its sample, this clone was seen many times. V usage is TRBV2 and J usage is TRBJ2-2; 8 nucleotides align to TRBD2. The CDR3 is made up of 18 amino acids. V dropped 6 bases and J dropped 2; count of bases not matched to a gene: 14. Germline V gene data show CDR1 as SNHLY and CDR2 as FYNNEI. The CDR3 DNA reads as TGTGCCAGCAGGACGGGTTCGGTTGGGACTAGAAACACCGGGGAGCTGTTTTTT. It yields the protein CASRTGSVGTRNTGELFF.

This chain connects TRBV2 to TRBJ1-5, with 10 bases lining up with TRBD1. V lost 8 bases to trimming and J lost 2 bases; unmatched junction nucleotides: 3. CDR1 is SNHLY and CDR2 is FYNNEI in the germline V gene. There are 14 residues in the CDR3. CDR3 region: CASVGTGGNQPQHF. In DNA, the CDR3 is TGTGCCAGCGTCGGGACAGGGGGCAATCAGCCCCAGCATTTT.

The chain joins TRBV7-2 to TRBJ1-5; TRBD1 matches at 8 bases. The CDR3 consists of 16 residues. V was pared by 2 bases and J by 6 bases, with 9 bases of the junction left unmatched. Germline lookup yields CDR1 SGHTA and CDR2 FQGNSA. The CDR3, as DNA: TGTGCCAGCAGCTTAAGGGTTACACAGGGGGTTCAGCCCCAGCATTTT. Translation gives CASSLRVTQGVQPQHF.

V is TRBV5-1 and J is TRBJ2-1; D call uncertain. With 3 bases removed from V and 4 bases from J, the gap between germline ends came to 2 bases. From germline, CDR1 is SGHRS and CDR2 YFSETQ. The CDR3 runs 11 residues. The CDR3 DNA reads TGCGCCAGCAGCTCATACAATGAGCAGTTCTTC. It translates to CASSSYNEQFF.

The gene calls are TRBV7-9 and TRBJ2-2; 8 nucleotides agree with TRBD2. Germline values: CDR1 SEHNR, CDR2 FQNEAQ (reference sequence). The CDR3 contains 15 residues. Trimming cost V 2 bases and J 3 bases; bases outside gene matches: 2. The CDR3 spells CASSLSGGYTGELFF. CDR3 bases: TGTGCCAGCAGCTTAAGCGGGGGCTACACCGGGGAGCTGTTTTTT.

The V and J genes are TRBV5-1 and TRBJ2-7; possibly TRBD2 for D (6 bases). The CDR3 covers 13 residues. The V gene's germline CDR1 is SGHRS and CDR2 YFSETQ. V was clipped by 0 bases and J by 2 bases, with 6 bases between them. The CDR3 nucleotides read TGCGCCAGCAGCTTGGGGACTACCTACGAGCAGTACTTC. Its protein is CASSLGTTYEQYF.

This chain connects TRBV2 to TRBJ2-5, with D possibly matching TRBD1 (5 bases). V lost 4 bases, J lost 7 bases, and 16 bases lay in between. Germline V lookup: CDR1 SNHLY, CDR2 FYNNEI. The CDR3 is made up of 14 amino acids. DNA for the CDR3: TGTGCCAGCAGTGGGTCCAGGGTGCTTGGGACCCAGTACTTC. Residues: CASSGSRVLGTQYF.

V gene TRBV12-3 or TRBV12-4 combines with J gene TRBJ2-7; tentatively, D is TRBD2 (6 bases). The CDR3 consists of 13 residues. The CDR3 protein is CASSLNFQGGRHV. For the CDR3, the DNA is TGTGCCAGCAGTTTGAATTTCCAGGGAGGTCGGCACGTC.

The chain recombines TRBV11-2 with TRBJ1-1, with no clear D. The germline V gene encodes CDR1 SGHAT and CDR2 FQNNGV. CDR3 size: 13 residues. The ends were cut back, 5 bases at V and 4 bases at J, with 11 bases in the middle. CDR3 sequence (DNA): TGTGCCAGCAGCCAACAGAAGAGCACTGAAGCTTTCTTT. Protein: CASSQQKSTEAFF. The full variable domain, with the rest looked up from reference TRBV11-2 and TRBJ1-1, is EAGVAQSPRYKIIEKRQSVAFWCNPISGHATLYWYQQILGQGPKLLIQFQNNGVVDDSQLPKDRFSAERLKGVDSTLKIQPAKLEDSAVYLCASSQQKSTEAFFGQGTRLTVV.

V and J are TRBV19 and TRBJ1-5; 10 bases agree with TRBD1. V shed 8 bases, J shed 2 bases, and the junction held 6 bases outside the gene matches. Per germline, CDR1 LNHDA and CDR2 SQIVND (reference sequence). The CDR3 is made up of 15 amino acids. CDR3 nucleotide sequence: TGTGCCAGTGCCACGACAGGGGGCGGCAATCAGCCCCAGCATTTT. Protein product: CASATTGGGNQPQHF.

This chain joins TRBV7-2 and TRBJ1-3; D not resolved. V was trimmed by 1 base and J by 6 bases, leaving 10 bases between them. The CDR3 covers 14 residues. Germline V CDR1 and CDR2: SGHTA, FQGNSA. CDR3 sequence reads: CASSLEQFANTIYF. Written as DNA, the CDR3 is TGTGCCAGCAGCTTAGAACAGTTTGCAAACACCATATATTTT. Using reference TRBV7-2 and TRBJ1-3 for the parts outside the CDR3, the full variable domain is GAGVSQSPSNKVTEKGKDVELRCDPISGHTALYWYRQSLGQGLEFLIYFQGNSAPDKSGLPSDRFSAERTGGSVSTLTIQRTQQEDSAVYLCASSLEQFANTIYFGEGSWLTVV.

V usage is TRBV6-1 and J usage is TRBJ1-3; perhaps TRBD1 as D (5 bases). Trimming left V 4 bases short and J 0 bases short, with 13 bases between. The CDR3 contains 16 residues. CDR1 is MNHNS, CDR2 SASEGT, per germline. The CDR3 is CASSVRGGVSGNTIYF. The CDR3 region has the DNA TGTGCCAGCAGTGTACGGGGAGGGGTCTCTGGAAACACCATATATTTT.

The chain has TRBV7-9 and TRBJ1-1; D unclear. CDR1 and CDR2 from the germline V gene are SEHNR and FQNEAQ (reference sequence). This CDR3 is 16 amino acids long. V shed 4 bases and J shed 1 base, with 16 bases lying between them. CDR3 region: CASSSRLLQENTEAFF. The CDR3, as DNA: TGTGCCAGCAGCTCCCGACTGCTCCAAGAGAACACTGAAGCTTTCTTT.

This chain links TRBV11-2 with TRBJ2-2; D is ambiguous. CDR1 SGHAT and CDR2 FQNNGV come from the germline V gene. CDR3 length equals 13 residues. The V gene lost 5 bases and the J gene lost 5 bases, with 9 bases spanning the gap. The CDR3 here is CASSPLFTGELFF. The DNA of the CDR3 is TGTGCCAGCAGCCCCTTATTTACCGGGGAGCTGTTTTTT.

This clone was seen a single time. The CDR3 bases are TGTGCCAGCAGCCCAACGGCCGGGGGGACATCCCGAGTGGACGAGCAGTACTTC. This gives the protein CASSPTAGGTSRVDEQYF. V and J are TRBV7-2 and TRBJ2-7, with D possibly being TRBD2 (7 bases). Germline CDR1 and CDR2: SGHTA and FQGNSA. Trimming shortened V by 5 bases and J by 5 bases, and 28 bases separated the two germline ends. The CDR3 extends over 18 amino acids.

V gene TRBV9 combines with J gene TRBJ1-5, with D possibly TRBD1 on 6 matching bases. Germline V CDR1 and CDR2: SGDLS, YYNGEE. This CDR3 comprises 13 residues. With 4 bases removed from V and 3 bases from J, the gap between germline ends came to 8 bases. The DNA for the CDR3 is TGTGCCAGCAGCCCGGGACACAATCAGCCCCAGCATTTT. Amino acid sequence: CASSPGHNQPQHF. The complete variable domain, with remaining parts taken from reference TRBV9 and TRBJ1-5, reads DSGVTQTPKHLITATGQRVTLRCSPRSGDLSVYWYQQSLDQGLQFLIQYYNGEERAKGNILERFSAQQFPDLHSELNLSSLELGDSALYFCASSPGHNQPQHFGDGTRLSIL.

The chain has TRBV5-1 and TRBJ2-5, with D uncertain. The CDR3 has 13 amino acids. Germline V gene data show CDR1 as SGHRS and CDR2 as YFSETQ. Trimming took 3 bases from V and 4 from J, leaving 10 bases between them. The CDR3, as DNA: TGCGCCAGCAGCTCCGGGTCGGGAGAGACCCAGTACTTC. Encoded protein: CASSSGSGETQYF.

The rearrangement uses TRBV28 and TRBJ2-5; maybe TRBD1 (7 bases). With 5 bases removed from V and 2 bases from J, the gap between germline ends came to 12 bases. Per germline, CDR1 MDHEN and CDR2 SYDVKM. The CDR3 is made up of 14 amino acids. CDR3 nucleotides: TGTGCCAGCAGTGGGGGGACAGCTCAAGAGACCCAGTACTTC. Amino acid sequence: CASSGGTAQETQYF. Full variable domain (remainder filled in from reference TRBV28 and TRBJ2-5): DVKVTQSSRYLVKRTGEKVFLECVQDMDHENMFWYRQDPGLGLRLIYFSYDVKMKEKGDIPEGYSVSREKKERFSLILESASTNQTSMYLCASSGGTAQETQYFGPGTRLLVL.

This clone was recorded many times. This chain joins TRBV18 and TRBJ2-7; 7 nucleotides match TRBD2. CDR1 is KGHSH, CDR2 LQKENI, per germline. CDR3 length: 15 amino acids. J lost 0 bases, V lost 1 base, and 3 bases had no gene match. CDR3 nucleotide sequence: TGTGCCAGCTCACCACAAAGCGGGATCTCCTACGAGCAGTACGTC. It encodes CASSPQSGISYEQYV.

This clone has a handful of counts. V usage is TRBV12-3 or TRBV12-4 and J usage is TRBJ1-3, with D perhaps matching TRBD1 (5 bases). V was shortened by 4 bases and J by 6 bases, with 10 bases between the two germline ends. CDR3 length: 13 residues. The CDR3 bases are TGTGCCAGCAGTTGGACAAGAAAAAACACCATATATTTT. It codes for CASSWTRKNTIYF.

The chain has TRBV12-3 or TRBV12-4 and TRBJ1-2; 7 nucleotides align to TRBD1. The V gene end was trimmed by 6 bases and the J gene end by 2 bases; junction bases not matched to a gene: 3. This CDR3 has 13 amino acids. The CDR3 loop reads CASSPTGNYGYTF. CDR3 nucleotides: TGTGCCAGCAGCCCGACAGGGAACTATGGCTACACCTTC.

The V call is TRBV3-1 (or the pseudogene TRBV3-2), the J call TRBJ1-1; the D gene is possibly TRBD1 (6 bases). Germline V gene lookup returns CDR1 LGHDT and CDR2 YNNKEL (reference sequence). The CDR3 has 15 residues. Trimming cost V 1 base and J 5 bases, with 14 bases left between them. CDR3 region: CASSQVAGAYTEAFF. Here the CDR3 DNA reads TGTGCCAGCAGCCAAGTGGCAGGGGCCTATACTGAAGCTTTCTTT.

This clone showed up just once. The CDR3 protein is CASSLVLGTGGSNQPQHF. The CDR3 DNA sequence: TGTGCCAGCAGCTTAGTCCTCGGGACAGGGGGCTCCAATCAGCCCCAGCATTTT. The chain joins TRBV7-6 to TRBJ1-5; TRBD1 aligns across 12 bases. V shed 1 base, J shed 3 bases, and the junction held 7 bases outside the gene matches. Germline V lookup: CDR1 SGHVS, CDR2 FNYEAQ. CDR3 length: 18 residues.

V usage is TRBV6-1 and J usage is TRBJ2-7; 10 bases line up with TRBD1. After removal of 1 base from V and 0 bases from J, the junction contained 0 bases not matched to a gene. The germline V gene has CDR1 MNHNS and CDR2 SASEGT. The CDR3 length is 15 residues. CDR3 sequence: CASSEGTGGSYEQYV. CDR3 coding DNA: TGTGCCAGCAGTGAAGGGACAGGGGGCTCCTACGAGCAGTACGTC.

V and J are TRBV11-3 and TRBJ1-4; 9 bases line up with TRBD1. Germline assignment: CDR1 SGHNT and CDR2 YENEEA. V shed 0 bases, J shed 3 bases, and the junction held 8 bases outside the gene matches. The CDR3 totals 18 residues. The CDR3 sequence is CASSLEGTGLSANEKLFF. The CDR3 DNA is TGTGCCAGCAGCTTAGAGGGGACAGGGTTGTCGGCTAATGAAAAACTGTTTTTT.